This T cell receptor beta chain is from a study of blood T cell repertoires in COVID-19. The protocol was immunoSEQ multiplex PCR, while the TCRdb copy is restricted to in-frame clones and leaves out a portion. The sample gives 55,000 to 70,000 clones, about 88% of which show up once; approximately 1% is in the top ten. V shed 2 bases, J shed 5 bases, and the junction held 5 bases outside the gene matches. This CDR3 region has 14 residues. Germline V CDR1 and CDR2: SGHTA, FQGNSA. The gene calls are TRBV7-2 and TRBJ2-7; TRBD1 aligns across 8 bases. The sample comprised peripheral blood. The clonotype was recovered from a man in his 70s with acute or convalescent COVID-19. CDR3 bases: TGTGCCAGCAGCTTATCCGCAGGGGGCAACGAGCAGTACTTC. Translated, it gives CASSLSAGGNEQYF.